The entry below gives a single T cell receptor beta chain sequence along with its context. Its cognate antigen is unknown. V gave up 2 bases and J gave up 7 bases, with 17 bases separating them. The CDR3 extends over 15 amino acids. Germline V gene lookup returns CDR1 SGHVS and CDR2 FQNEAQ. These data are taken from a study of graft-versus-host responses after intestinal transplantation. Study background: Every recipient had anti-thymocyte globulin induction and approximately three years of tacrolimus plus steroids.

The method was immunoSEQ multiplex PCR; TCRdb's version includes in-frame clones alone and lacks a portion of them. The repertoire includes 25,000 to 35,000 clones, about 80% of them detected once, and approximately 19% sits in the top ten. The chain is built from TRBV7-8 and TRBJ1-2; D gene ambiguous. The TCR sequence derives from a human donor who received an intestinal transplant. Sequenced here: unstimulated CD8+ T cells sorted from spleen or lymph node cells, sampled before intestinal transplant. CDR3 DNA sequence: TGTGCCAGCAGCTTAAGATCGTCGGGGTTTGGTGGCTACACCTTC. Translating gives CASSLRSSGFGGYTF.